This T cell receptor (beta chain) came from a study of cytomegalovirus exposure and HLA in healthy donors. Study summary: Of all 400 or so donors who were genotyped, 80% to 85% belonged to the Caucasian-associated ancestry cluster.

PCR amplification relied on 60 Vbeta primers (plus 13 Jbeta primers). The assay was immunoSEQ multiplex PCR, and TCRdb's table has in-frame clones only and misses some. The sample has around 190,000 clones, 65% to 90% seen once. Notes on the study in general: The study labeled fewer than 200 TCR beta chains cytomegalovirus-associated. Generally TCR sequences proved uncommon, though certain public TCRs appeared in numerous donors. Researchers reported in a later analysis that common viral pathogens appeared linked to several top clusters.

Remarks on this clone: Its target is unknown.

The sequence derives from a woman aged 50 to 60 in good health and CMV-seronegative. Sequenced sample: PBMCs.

The CDR3: CASSPDRGSNYGYTF. The CDR3 coding sequence is TGTGCCAGCAGCCCTGACAGGGGCTCTAACTATGGCTACACCTTC. The genes are TRBV5-4 and TRBJ1-2; 8 nucleotides match TRBD1. The germline V gene encodes CDR1 SGHNT and CDR2 YYREEE (reference sequence). The V and J ends lost 4 bases and 0 bases, in that order; junction bases with no gene match: 5. This CDR3 region has 15 residues.